The 20 T cell receptor beta chains listed next were all sequenced from one sample in a study of cytomegalovirus exposure and HLA in healthy donors (dated by TCRdb to the late 2010s). The library was produced with the immunoSEQ multiplex PCR assay. A mixture of 60 forward primers for TCR Vbeta segments and 13 reverse primers for TCR Jbeta segments was used in the multiplex PCR. Held by TCRdb, this immuneACCESS table contains in-frame sequences only and omits some clones. Under half of the omission traces to an unresolved V gene where checked; the cause of the rest is unknown. This sample holds over 130,000 clones; approximately 80% were observed only once. Of the sample, 5% to 8% falls within the top ten clones. Sequencing was performed on PBMCs. Receptors originate from a woman in her thirties or forties in good health and CMV-seropositive.

V usage is TRBV4-1 and J usage is TRBJ2-1; 12 bases agree with TRBD2. The germline V gene encodes CDR1 MGHRA and CDR2 YSYEKL. This CDR3 has 18 residues. The J segment lost 7 bases and the V segment lost 1 base, leaving 11 bases of the junction unmatched. This CDR3 is CASSQVASGRGGGNEQFF. The CDR3 nucleotides read TGCGCCAGCAGCCAAGTTGCTAGCGGGAGGGGGGGTGGGAATGAGCAGTTCTTC.

The rearrangement links TRBV6-1 to TRBJ2-5; unclear D gene. The CDR3 length is 12 residues. Germline CDR1 and CDR2: MNHNS and SASEGT. Trimming left V 5 bases short and J 2 bases short, with 6 bases between. This CDR3 is CASSFSQETQYF. Here the CDR3 DNA reads TGTGCCAGCAGTTTCAGTCAAGAGACCCAGTACTTC.

The chain recombines TRBV7-9 with TRBJ2-1; TRBD1 matches 7 bases. The CDR3 totals 15 residues. V trimming: 5 bases; J trimming: 1 base; junction bases outside the gene matches: 5. CDR1 and CDR2 from the germline V gene are SEHNR and FQNEAQ (reference sequence). The CDR3 DNA reads TGTGCCAGCAGCCTTGACAGGGAATCCTACAATGAGCAGTTCTTC. Translated: CASSLDRESYNEQFF.

The rearrangement joins TRBV11-3 to TRBJ1-2; tentatively, D is TRBD1 (5 bases). The V gene's germline CDR1 is SGHNT and CDR2 YENEEA. Trimming removed 4 bases at V and 1 base at J, with 16 bases between. CDR3 length: 16 amino acids. CDR3 nucleotides: TGTGCCAGCAGCTGGGGGGGTTTGAAACTTAACTATGGCTACACCTTC. Translating gives CASSWGGLKLNYGYTF.

The rearrangement uses TRBV6-1 and TRBJ1-5, with 9 bases that match TRBD1. CDR1 and CDR2 from the germline V gene are MNHNS and SASEGT. The V gene end was trimmed by 1 base and the J gene end by 7 bases; junction bases not matched to a gene: 5. The CDR3 length is 15 residues. This CDR3 is CASSEDRGLGQPQHF. CDR3 in DNA: TGTGCCAGCAGTGAAGACAGGGGGCTTGGGCAGCCCCAGCATTTT.

This chain uses TRBV7-8 with TRBJ2-7; TRBD1 is a possible D gene (6 bases). The CDR3 consists of 14 residues. CDR1 and CDR2 (germline): SGHVS, FQNEAQ. Trimming pared 4 bases from V and 1 base from J, leaving 11 bases between. In nucleotides, the CDR3 is TGTGCCAGCAGCTGGGGGCCTGGGTCCTACGAGCAGTACTTC. Amino acids: CASSWGPGSYEQYF.

This rearrangement joins TRBV2 to TRBJ2-1, with 8 positions matching TRBD2. This CDR3 spans 15 amino acids. Germline-derived CDR1 and CDR2 are SNHLY and FYNNEI. The V gene end was trimmed by 8 bases and the J gene end by 1 base; junction bases not matched to a gene: 7. The CDR3 protein is CASSLGTSSYNEQFF. For the CDR3, the DNA is TGTGCCAGCTCCCTGGGGACTAGTTCCTACAATGAGCAGTTCTTC.

The chain is built from TRBV7-9 and TRBJ1-5; the match to TRBD1 covers 10 bases. CDR1 and CDR2 (germline): SEHNR, FQNEAQ (reference sequence). The J segment lost 0 bases and the V segment lost 8 bases, leaving 16 bases of the junction unmatched. The CDR3 covers 19 residues. Here the CDR3 DNA reads TGTGCCAGCGGCTCGATGGGACAGGGGATTGGGTATAGCAATCAGCCCCAGCATTTT. This gives the protein CASGSMGQGIGYSNQPQHF.

This clone was counted between two and nine times. Additional DNA sequences in this sample encode the identical CDR3. This chain uses TRBV2 with TRBJ2-3; 7 bases map to TRBD1. CDR1 is SNHLY, CDR2 FYNNEI, per germline. This CDR3 contains 12 residues. J was trimmed by 4 bases and V by 6 bases; bases with no gene match: 1. CDR3 bases: TGTGCCAGCAGGCAGGGGGCAGATACGCAGTATTTT. This sequence encodes CASRQGADTQYF.

This sequence joins TRBV6-1 and TRBJ2-6; D remains ambiguous. The CDR3 sequence is 13 residues long. From germline, CDR1 is MNHNS and CDR2 SASEGT. Trimming cost V 3 bases and J 3 bases, with 3 bases left between them. The CDR3 region is CASSDSGANVLTF. The CDR3 DNA sequence: TGTGCCAGCAGTGACAGTGGGGCCAACGTCCTGACTTTC.

Only a few counts were recorded for this clone. V usage is TRBV18 and J usage is TRBJ1-1, with unresolved D. Germline V CDR1 and CDR2: KGHSH, LQKENI. The V end lost 3 bases, the J end lost 1 base, and 6 bases lay between the germline ends. The CDR3 is made up of 13 amino acids. CDR3 sequence (DNA): TGTGCCAGCTCACCGACGGGGAACACTGAAGCTTTCTTT. Its protein is CASSPTGNTEAFF.

A word on this clone: Mismatch with germline at one junction end may stem from a read error. The chain uses TRBV7-9 and TRBJ2-5, with a weak D call TRBD2 (7 bases). There are 16 residues in the CDR3. Germline assignment: CDR1 SEHNR and CDR2 FQNEAQ (reference sequence). CDR3 sequence (DNA): TGTTCCAGCAGCTTAAGTTTGGGGGGGCGACAAGAGACCCAGTACTTC. Translation gives CSSSLSLGGRQETQYF.

The chain recombines TRBV7-9 with TRBJ2-3; D not certain. V lost 0 bases and J 3 bases, leaving 16 bases between the germline ends. CDR3 length equals 17 residues. Germline V gene sequence: CDR1 SEHNR, CDR2 FQNEAQ (reference sequence). The CDR3 loop is CASSLAARLGVTDTQYF. CDR3 DNA: TGTGCCAGCAGCTTAGCAGCGCGACTTGGTGTAACAGATACGCAGTATTTT.

This clone has only one observation. The sample carries other DNA sequences with the same CDR3. The genes are TRBV5-1 and TRBJ1-1, with TRBD1 as a possible D gene (6 bases). Trimming shortened V by 4 bases and J by 2 bases, and 15 bases separated the two germline ends. Per germline, CDR1 SGHRS and CDR2 YFSETQ. The CDR3 length is 15 residues. Here the CDR3 DNA reads TGCGCCAGCAGCCCAAGGGAGGGGGGAAACACTGAAGCTTTCTTT. Protein product: CASSPREGGNTEAFF.

This clone came up a few times. The chain recombines TRBV5-5 with TRBJ1-4; D perhaps matches TRBD1 (5 bases). Germline V CDR1 and CDR2: SGHKS, YYEKEE (reference sequence). The CDR3 length is 15 residues. The germline V and J ends were trimmed by 1 base and 10 bases, with 17 bases remaining between them. For the CDR3, the DNA is TGTGCCAGCAGCTTGTCGGGGGGAAGAAGCGGAAAACTGTTTTTT. Translating gives CASSLSGGRSGKLFF.

This chain links TRBV4-1 with TRBJ2-1; TRBD2 aligns across 9 bases. The germline V gene encodes CDR1 MGHRA and CDR2 YSYEKL. This CDR3 comprises 19 residues. V was clipped by 0 bases and J by 1 base; unmatched bases: 10. The CDR3 bases are TGCGCCAGCAGCCAAGATCGACCTAGCGGGAAGGCGTCCTACAATGAGCAGTTCTTC. It encodes CASSQDRPSGKASYNEQFF.

V usage is TRBV5-1 and J usage is TRBJ1-1; TRBD1 matches at 7 bases. J lost 1 base, V lost 3 bases, and 9 bases had no gene match. This CDR3 is built from 16 residues. Germline V gene lookup returns CDR1 SGHRS and CDR2 YFSETQ. The chain's CDR3 is CASSSRGGGENTEAFF. The CDR3, as DNA: TGCGCCAGCAGCTCGAGAGGGGGCGGGGAGAACACTGAAGCTTTCTTT.

V usage is TRBV5-1 and J usage is TRBJ1-2; 8 bases are shared with TRBD1. Trimming at V came to 4 bases and at J to 7 bases, leaving 9 bases not matched to a gene. Germline assignment: CDR1 SGHRS and CDR2 YFSETQ. CDR3 length: 14 amino acids. The CDR3 loop reads CASSAGRQGFGYTF. CDR3 coding DNA: TGCGCCAGCAGCGCTGGGAGACAGGGGTTTGGCTACACCTTC.

With regard to this clone: A junction boundary mismatches the germline segment, possibly from a read error. The gene calls are TRBV2 and TRBJ1-6; TRBD1 matches at 10 bases. Per the germline V gene, CDR1 is SNHLY and CDR2 is FYNNEI. The CDR3 sequence is 11 residues long. CDR3: CASSDWDRGYF. In nucleotides, the CDR3 is TGTGCCAGCAGTGATTGGGACAGGGGTTACTTT.

J is TRBJ2-2 and V is TRBV7-9; tentative D call: TRBD2 (5 bases). The V gene lost 5 bases and the J gene lost 5 bases, with 6 bases spanning the gap. The length of the CDR3 is 12 residues. Germline CDR1 SEHNR, CDR2 FQNEAQ (reference sequence). The CDR3 bases are TGTGCCAGCAGCGGCGGGACCGGGGAGCTGTTTTTT. Its translation: CASSGGTGELFF. The whole variable domain, remainder taken from reference TRBV7-9 and TRBJ2-2, is DTGVSQNPRHKITKRGQNVTFRCDPISEHNRLYWYRQTLGQGPEFLTYFQNEAQLEKSRLLSDRFSAERPKGSFSTLEIQRTEQGDSAMYLCASSGGTGELFFGEGSRLTVL.